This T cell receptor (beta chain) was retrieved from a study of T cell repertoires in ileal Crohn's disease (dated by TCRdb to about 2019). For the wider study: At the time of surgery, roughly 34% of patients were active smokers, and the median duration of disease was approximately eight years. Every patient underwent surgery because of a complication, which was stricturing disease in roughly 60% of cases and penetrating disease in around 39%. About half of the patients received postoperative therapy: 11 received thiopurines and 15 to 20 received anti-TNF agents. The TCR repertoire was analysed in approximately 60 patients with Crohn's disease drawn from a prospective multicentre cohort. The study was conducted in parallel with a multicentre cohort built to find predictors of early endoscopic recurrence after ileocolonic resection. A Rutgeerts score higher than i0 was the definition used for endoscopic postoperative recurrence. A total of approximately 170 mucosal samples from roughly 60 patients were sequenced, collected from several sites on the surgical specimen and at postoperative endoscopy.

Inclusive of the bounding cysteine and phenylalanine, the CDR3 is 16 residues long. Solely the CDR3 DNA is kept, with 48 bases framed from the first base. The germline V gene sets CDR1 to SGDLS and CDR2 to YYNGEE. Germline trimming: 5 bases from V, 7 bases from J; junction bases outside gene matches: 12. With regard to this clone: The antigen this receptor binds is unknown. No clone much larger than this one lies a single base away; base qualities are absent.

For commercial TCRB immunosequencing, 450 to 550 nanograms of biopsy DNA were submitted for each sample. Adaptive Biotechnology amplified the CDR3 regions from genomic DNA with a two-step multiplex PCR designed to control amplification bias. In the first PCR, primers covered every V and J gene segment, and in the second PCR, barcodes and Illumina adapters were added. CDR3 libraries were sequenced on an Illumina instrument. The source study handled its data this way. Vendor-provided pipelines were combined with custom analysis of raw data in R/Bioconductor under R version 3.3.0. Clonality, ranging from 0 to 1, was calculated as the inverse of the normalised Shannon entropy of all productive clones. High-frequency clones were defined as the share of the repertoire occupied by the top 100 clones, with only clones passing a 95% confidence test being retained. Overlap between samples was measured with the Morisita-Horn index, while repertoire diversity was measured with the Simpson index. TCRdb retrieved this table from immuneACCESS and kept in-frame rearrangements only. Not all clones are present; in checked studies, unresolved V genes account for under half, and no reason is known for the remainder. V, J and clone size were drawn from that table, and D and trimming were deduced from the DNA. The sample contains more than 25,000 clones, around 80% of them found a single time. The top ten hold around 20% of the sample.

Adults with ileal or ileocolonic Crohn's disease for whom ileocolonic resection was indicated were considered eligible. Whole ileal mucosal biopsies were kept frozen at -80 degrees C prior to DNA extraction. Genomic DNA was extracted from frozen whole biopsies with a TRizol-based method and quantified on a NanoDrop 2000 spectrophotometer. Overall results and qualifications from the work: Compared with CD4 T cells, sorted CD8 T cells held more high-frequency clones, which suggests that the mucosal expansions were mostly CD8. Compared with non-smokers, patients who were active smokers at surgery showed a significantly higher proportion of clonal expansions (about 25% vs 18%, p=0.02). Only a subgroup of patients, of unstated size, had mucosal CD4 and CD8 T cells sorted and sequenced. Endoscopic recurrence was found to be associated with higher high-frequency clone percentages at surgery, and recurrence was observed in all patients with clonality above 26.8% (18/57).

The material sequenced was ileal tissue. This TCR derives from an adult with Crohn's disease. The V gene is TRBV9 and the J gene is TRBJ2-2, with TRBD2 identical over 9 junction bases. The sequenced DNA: TGTGCCAGCAGGCCCGGCGGGGGGGCGACGGTCGGGGAGCTGTTTTTT. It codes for CASRPGGGATVGELFF.